This T cell receptor beta chain emerged from a study of early T cells in non-severe SARS-CoV-2 infection. Looking at the study overall: Alpha and beta chains were unpaired, from unsorted whole-blood bulk RNA. Findings of the study overall: Missing private and CD4 specificities, VDJdb matching favored anti-spike CD8 responses.

Each single cDNA molecule received a unique molecular identifier. One entry per CDR3 protein, called by TCRdb with MiXCR from the 5' RACE reads. In the table there are around 26,000 distinct CDR3 sequences, roughly 4.2% of which are singletons. This clonotype has at least ten counts. Its cognate antigen is unknown. This CDR3 has 13 amino acids. Per germline, CDR1 ENHRY and CDR2 SYGVKD. Trimming pared 2 bases from V and 0 bases from J, leaving 2 bases between. The sample consisted of whole blood. This TCR derives from an adult who was a healthcare worker with PCR-confirmed SARS-CoV-2 infection or an uninfected control (not recorded which). This sequence joins TRBV10-3 and TRBJ2-1, with unresolved D. The DNA for the CDR3 is TGTGCCATCAGTGAGAGCTCCTACAATGAGCAGTTCTTC. The encoded protein is CAISESSYNEQFF.